The TCR beta chain described here comes from a study of shared clonotypes between healthy human individuals. Naive CD8 cells, CD45RO-negative and positively selected for CCR7, excluded terminally differentiated effector memory CD45RA+ cells. Data came from immunoSEQ multiplex PCR; TCRdb stores just in-frame clones and leaves some out. The sample lists 760,000 or so clones; approximately 96% were seen once. CDR3 length: 18 amino acids. V lost 2 bases, J lost 4 bases, and 15 bases stayed unmatched. CDR1 is SGHAT and CDR2 is FQNNGV in the germline V gene. This clonotype was sampled from a man younger than 45 in good health. The sequenced sample was naive CD8+ T cells sorted from blood. This rearrangement joins TRBV11-2 to TRBJ2-5, with 8 nucleotides matching TRBD2. The CDR3 sequence is CASSLRPQRELGLETQYF. In nucleotides, the CDR3 is TGTGCCAGCAGCTTACGCCCCCAGCGGGAGTTAGGGTTAGAGACCCAGTACTTC.